A selection of T cell receptor beta chains follows, all from one sample in a study of blood T cell dynamics during melanoma immunotherapy. The repertoire was sequenced with immunoSEQ multiplex PCR; TCRdb's copy has only in-frame clones and lacks some. In all, the sample yields fewer than 20 clones. The sample here was cell-free DNA from blood, taken from a patient treated with checkpoint blockade. Receptors originate from a human donor with melanoma. Both conserved end residues are part of each CDR3. D genes are given only for firm matches. Size is stated for part of the rows, as once, few or many counts, or as a class when the clone is expanded.

V	size	D	J	DNA	CDR3
TRBV10-1	.	.	TRBJ2-6	TGCGCCAGCAGTTATATCGCACAAAGCCGGGCCAACGTCCTGACTTTC	CASSYIAQSRANVLTF
TRBV7-2	.	.	TRBJ2-2	TGTGCCAGCAGCCTTAGACCGAGGATCCGGGAGCTGTTTTTT	CASSLRPRIRELFF
TRBV20-1	.	.	TRBJ1-1	TGCAGTGCTCCAAGAGGCCCTGAAGCTTTCTTT	CSAPRGPEAFF
TRBV14	few	.	TRBJ1-6	TGTGCCAGCAGTCAAAGGGGTTCACCCCTCCACTTT	CASSQRGSPLHF
TRBV11-2	.	TRBD2	TRBJ2-3	TGTGCCAGCAGCTTAGTGAGCGGGGGCACAGATACGCAGTATTTT	CASSLVSGGTDTQYF
TRBV2	.	.	TRBJ2-2	TGTGCCAGCAGTGAAGCGCGTCTTTCTTGGAGCGGGTCCACCGGGGAGCTGTTTTTT	CASSEARLSWSGSTGELFF